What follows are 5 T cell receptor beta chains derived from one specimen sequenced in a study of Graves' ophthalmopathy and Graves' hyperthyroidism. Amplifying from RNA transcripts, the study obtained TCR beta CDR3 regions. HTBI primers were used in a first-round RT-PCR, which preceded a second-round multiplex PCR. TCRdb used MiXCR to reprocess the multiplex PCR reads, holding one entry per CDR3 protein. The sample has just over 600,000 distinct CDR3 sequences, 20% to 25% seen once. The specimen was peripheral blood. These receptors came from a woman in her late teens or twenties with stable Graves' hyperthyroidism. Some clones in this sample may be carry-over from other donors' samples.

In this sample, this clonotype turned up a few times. CDR3 protein: CASSEEPPGHTEAFF. The CDR3, as DNA: TGTGCCAGCAGTGAAGAACCCCCGGGTCACACTGAAGCTTTCTTT. The chain combines TRBV6-1 with TRBJ1-1, with D unclear. CDR1 is MNHNS and CDR2 is SASEGT in the germline V gene. Between the trimmed V and J ends, which lost 1 base and 3 bases, there was a span of 12 bases. The CDR3 is made up of 15 amino acids.

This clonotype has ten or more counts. CDR3 protein: CASSLGDSIYEQYF. In DNA, the CDR3 is TGTGCCAGCAGTTTGGGGGACAGTATCTACGAGCAGTACTTC. The rearrangement joins TRBV27 to TRBJ2-7, with 7 bases lining up with TRBD1. The CDR3 runs to 14 residues. Germline V gene lookup returns CDR1 MNHEY and CDR2 SMNVEV (reference sequence). Trimming cost V 3 bases and J 3 bases; bases outside gene matches: 5.

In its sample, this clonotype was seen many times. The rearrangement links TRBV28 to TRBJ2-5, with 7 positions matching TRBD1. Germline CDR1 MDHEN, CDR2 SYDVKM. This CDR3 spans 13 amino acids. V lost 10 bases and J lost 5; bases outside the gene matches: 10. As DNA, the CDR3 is TGTGCCATTGGGGGACAGCCCAAGGAGACCCAGTACTTC. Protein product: CAIGGQPKETQYF.

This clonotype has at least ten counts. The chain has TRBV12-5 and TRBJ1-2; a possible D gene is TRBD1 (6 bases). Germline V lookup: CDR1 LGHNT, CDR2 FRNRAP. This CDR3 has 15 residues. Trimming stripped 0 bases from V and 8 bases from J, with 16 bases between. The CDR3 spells CASGLVYDGQSGYTF. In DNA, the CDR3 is TGTGCTAGTGGTTTGGTATACGATGGACAGAGCGGCTACACCTTC. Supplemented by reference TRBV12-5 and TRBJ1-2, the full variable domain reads DARVTQTPRHKVTEMGQEVTMRCQPILGHNTVFWYRQTMMQGLELLAYFRNRAPLDDSGMPKDRFSAEMPDATLATLKIQPSEPRDSAVYFCASGLVYDGQSGYTFGSGTRLTVV.

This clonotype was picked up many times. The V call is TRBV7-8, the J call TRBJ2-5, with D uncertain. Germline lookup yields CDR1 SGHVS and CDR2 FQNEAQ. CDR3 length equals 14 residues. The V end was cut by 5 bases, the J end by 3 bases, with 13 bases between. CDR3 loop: CASSRTSPKETQYF. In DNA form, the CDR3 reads TGTGCCAGCAGCCGTACATCCCCAAAAGAGACCCAGTACTTC.